A single T cell receptor (beta chain) is shown here with its context. This entry comes from a study of Ad26.COV2.S vaccination and SARS-CoV-2 variants. Clones were read by immunoSEQ multiplex PCR, and TCRdb kept only the in-frame ones, dropping some. The profile shows 400,000 to 500,000 clones, roughly 89% of them singletons. Treatment given: 15 to 20 received Ad26.COV2.S at low or high dose, single or two shots; 5 received placebo; per-sample allocation not given. Day 63 following the first vaccine or placebo injection was when the samples were taken. Germline CDR1 SGHTA, CDR2 FQGTGA. This CDR3 comprises 13 residues. V was trimmed by 0 bases and J by 4 bases, leaving 6 bases between them.

The receptor comes from a person between 18 and 60 years old who received the Ad26.COV2.S COVID-19 vaccine or a placebo. The source was peripheral blood, collected in a trial of Ad26.COV2.S vaccine versus placebo. This chain joins TRBV7-3 and TRBJ1-1; D is unresolved. The CDR3 region has the DNA TGTGCCAGCAGCTTAACGGTACTCACTGAAGCTTTCTTT. Translation gives CASSLTVLTEAFF.